Sequencing of this TCR beta chain was carried out in a study of neurological immune-mediated disorders. The time point denotes: longitudinal time-point 2. A note on this clonotype: What it binds is unknown.

Study results and limitations: Across subjects, no CDR3 amino acid sequence appeared in expanded clones of more than one subject, a finding that suggested private repertoires in all groups. The level of TCR clonal expansion was highest in patients with HTLV-1-associated myelopathy and lowest in multiple sclerosis, where it fell below the level seen in healthy controls.

From germline, CDR1 is SGHRS and CDR2 YFSETQ. The CDR3 length is 15 residues. Trimming shortened V by 0 bases and J by 5 bases, and 12 bases separated the two germline ends. The cDNA came from 5'RACE with 10-nucleotide random UMIs. TCRdb reprocessed the 5' RACE reads with MiXCR, giving one entry per CDR3 protein. The sample carries tens of thousands of distinct CDR3 sequences, about 12% recorded once. The material sequenced was PBMCs. The TCR sequence derives from a female donor with HTLV-1-associated myelopathy (HAM/TSP). The chain links TRBV5-1 to TRBJ1-5; D is unclear. In DNA, the CDR3 is TGCGCCAGCAGCTTGGCCTCGGGGAGTCATCAGCCCCAGCATTTT. Encoded protein: CASSLASGSHQPQHF.